Listed below are T cell receptor beta chains from one sample, sequenced in a study of human T cells and chemical hapten exposure. TCRdb redid the calling of the RACE reads with MiXCR, one entry per CDR3 protein. The table records 75,000 to 100,000 distinct CDR3 sequences, 9.5% to 15% of them present only once. The sequenced sample was whole blood, obtained in connection with sensitization to the hapten diphenylcyclopropenone (DPC). Receptors were obtained from a woman aged 40-49 years with alopecia areata. Some clones in this sample may be carry-over from other donors' samples. Both conserved end residues are trimmed from each CDR3. D genes are given only for firm matches.

len	v_gene	d_gene	j_gene	CDR3aa
14	TRBV5-6	TRBD1	TRBJ1-5	ASSLSRQGANQPQH
12	TRBV12-3/TRBV12-4	NA	TRBJ2-3	ASSLSRDTDTQY
10	TRBV6-2/TRBV6-3	NA	TRBJ2-7	ASRNPVDEQY
12	TRBV6-2/TRBV6-3	NA	TRBJ2-7	ASAQGRISYEQY
11	TRBV29-1	NA	TRBJ2-7	SVGGGMVYEQY
13	TRBV7-6	NA	TRBJ2-5	ASSLGQTRQETQY
13	TRBV7-9	TRBD1	TRBJ2-7	ASSPSGQGGYEQY
11	TRBV29-1	NA	TRBJ2-7	SVSGLPTREQY
14	TRBV11-1	NA	TRBJ2-1	ASSSRDSRSYNEQF
13	TRBV7-9	NA	TRBJ2-7	ASSLGDGAWSEQY
11	TRBV29-1	NA	TRBJ1-5	SVADRFDQPQH
12	TRBV29-1	TRBD2	TRBJ2-7	SVPSGGDSYEQY
12	TRBV12-3/TRBV12-4	NA	TRBJ2-2	ASGRLLYTGELF
12	TRBV7-9	NA	TRBJ2-5	ASGNRQLQETQY
11	TRBV7-3	NA	TRBJ2-1	ASSLTVPNEQF
14	TRBV6-4	TRBD2	TRBJ2-2	ASSPQSGTNTGELF
14	TRBV28	NA	TRBJ2-7	ASSLLGRVIYDEQY
10	TRBV7-8	NA	TRBJ2-7	ASSVQGYEQY
14	TRBV7-2	TRBD1	TRBJ2-7	ASSLASTGAEYEQY
14	TRBV7-8	NA	TRBJ2-7	ASSPGPANLPTEQY
14	TRBV3-1	NA	TRBJ2-2	ASSQGLGPYTGELF
13	TRBV12-3/TRBV12-4	NA	TRBJ1-5	ASSSPDGSNQPQH
13	TRBV2	TRBD1	TRBJ1-2	ASRDRRTSNYGYT
11	TRBV10-3	NA	TRBJ1-1	AISVTGTTEAF
12	TRBV2	NA	TRBJ1-5	ASQGTNSNQPQH
12	TRBV29-1	TRBD2	TRBJ2-3	SVETSGRPDTQY
10	TRBV12-3/TRBV12-4	NA	TRBJ2-3	ASSFPQGTQY
14	TRBV19	NA	TRBJ1-5	ASTFQWTRGNQPQH
14	TRBV4-3	TRBD1	TRBJ2-3	ASSQGDRPLTDTQY
12	TRBV29-1	NA	TRBJ1-5	SVVTQASNQPQH
14	TRBV7-9	TRBD1	TRBJ2-5	ASSSNRGRTQETQY
13	TRBV13	NA	TRBJ2-7	ASSLGPTSSYEQY
11	TRBV9	NA	TRBJ1-2	ASSVEANYGYT
10	TRBV7-9	NA	TRBJ2-3	ASSPTPRAQY